This T cell receptor beta chain was documented in a study of metastatic and nonmetastatic thyroid tumors (dated by TCRdb to the early 2020s). General notes on the study: For patients with malignant and with benign thyroid disease, the researchers compared repertoires between peripheral blood samples and tumor or nodule tissue samples. Points the paper makes about the study in general: In both blood and tumor samples, TCR beta diversity was reported to be significantly higher in malignant tumors than in benign nodules.

Reading from cysteine to phenylalanine, the CDR3 counts 12 amino acids. Just CDR3 DNA is preserved here, 36 bases in frame from base 1. The V end gives up 3 bases and the J end 6 bases, leaving 1 base in the junction not matched to a gene. The germline V gene yields MGHRA for CDR1 and YSYEKL for CDR2. No treatment had been received by any patient before thyroid surgery. Patient clinical samples collected from about 2012 to 2019 were retrospectively analysed using T-cell receptor beta sequencing. The library was made by PCR. These reads were obtained on an Illumina HiSeq 4000. High-throughput sequencing was used to profile the CDR3 region of the TCR beta-chain in every patient. As for the original processing: Drawing on CDR3 differences between clinicopathological groups, the researchers built a classifier meant to tell apart patients with distant-metastatic papillary thyroid cancer. To measure repertoire diversity the researchers used the Shannon index, while the Morisita-Horn index served to gauge how similar the tumor and blood repertoires were. TCRdb reanalyzed the raw reads on its own, using fastp at Q25 for trimming and MiXCR for clone calling, and kept in-frame beta chains. The V and J calls, along with clone size, are taken from TCRdb and not from the paper's own processing. The sample table shows 23,000 or so clones, and around 25% are seen once. Together, the top ten hold about 12% of the sample.

Many counts were recorded for this clone. Its antigen remains unidentified. Base qualities are not at hand, and no much larger clone is one base apart. The source of this sequence is a male donor with papillary thyroid cancer or a benign thyroid nodule (not recorded which). Some clones in this sample may be carry-over from other donors' samples. Sequenced material: tumor tissue. Here the chain combines TRBV4-1 and TRBJ1-1; TRBD1 lines up with 7 middle nucleotides. The CDR3 region has the sequence CASSHGTAEAFF. In nucleotide form, the sequence is TGCGCCAGCAGCCACGGGACAGCTGAAGCTTTCTTT.